This T cell receptor beta chain is drawn from a study of OX40 agonist ivuxolimab in advanced cancers. Broader study findings: Both CD4+ and CD8+ T cell populations in blood had undergone clonal expansion by week 6 at 0.1 to 3.0 mg/kg. No antigen was identified for the clonally expanded peripheral T cells.

The CDR3 has 12 amino acids. Trimming stripped 3 bases from V and 4 bases from J, with 8 bases between. Germline V gene lookup returns CDR1 SGHDT and CDR2 YYEEEE. A word on this clone: Its specificity is not known.

Profiling relied on immunoSEQ multiplex PCR, and the TCRdb table lists in-frame clones only, not all of them. Found here are roughly 48,000 clones, more than 65% of them singletons; the top ten hold 2% to 3%. The chain employs TRBV5-6 and TRBJ2-7, with a possible D match to TRBD1 (6 bases). The source of this sequence is an adult with an advanced solid tumor such as melanoma, head and neck, liver or kidney cancer. The sequences come from CD4+ or CD8+ T cells sorted from blood, collected in a trial of the OX40 agonist ivuxolimab. The CDR3, as DNA: TGTGCCAGCAGCTACAGGGCTTACGAGCAGTACTTC. This sequence encodes CASSYRAYEQYF.